The clone carrying this T cell receptor (beta chain) was detected a few times. In the authors' workflow: Reference gene primer amplification gave nucleated cell count estimates. Here immunoSEQ multiplex PCR was the method, and the copy in TCRdb shows in-frame clones only, minus some. The DNA was the basis for D and trimming; V, J and clone size are from that table. Altogether around 190,000 clones are present, approximately 79% being singletons, with the ten largest covering roughly an eighth. The record originates from a study of blood T cell repertoires in COVID-19. V lost 0 bases to trimming and J lost 5 bases, with 7 bases between them. From germline, CDR1 is SGHDN and CDR2 FVKESK. This CDR3 is built from 14 residues.

The source of this sequence is a woman in her forties or fifties with acute or convalescent COVID-19. The chain combines TRBV14 with TRBJ2-2, with D unresolved. Sequencing was done on a sample of peripheral blood. CDR3 DNA: TGTGCCAGCAGCCAAGAGGCAGTAACCGGGGAGCTGTTTTTT. Translated, it gives CASSQEAVTGELFF.